These 10 T cell receptor beta chains share one sample of origin, sequenced in a study of CD8+ T cells in alopecia areata. cDNA prepared by RNA extraction and subsequent reverse transcription served as the template for sequencing. Sequencing was performed with immunoSEQ multiplex PCR; in TCRdb, only in-frame clones are kept and a portion is missing. The sample includes 150,000 to 200,000 clones, around three fifths of them seen just once. This sample's treatment: oral pan-JAK inhibitor, 5-10 mg twice daily. Sequenced material: CD4+ T cells sorted from blood, taken at week 24, from a patient treated with tofacitinib. These receptor sequences come from a human donor with alopecia areata.

The chain couples TRBV7-2 to TRBJ1-1; D unclear. CDR3 length: 16 residues. Per the germline V gene, CDR1 is SGHTA and CDR2 is FQGNSA. V gave up 5 bases and J gave up 3 bases, with 19 bases separating them. The CDR3 loop reads CASSAGRWARDTEAFF. As DNA, the CDR3 is TGTGCCAGCAGCGCCGGCCGGTGGGCTAGGGACACTGAAGCTTTCTTT. Combining the CDR3 with reference TRBV7-2 and TRBJ1-1 gives the whole variable domain GAGVSQSPSNKVTEKGKDVELRCDPISGHTALYWYRQSLGQGLEFLIYFQGNSAPDKSGLPSDRFSAERTGGSVSTLTIQRTQQEDSAVYLCASSAGRWARDTEAFFGQGTRLTVV.

The chain is built from TRBV7-3 and TRBJ1-6; maybe TRBD1 (5 bases). V lost 5 bases to trimming and J lost 7 bases, with 15 bases between them. CDR1 SGHTA and CDR2 FQGTGA come from the germline V gene. This CDR3 comprises 15 residues. The CDR3 region has the DNA TGTGCCAGCAGCCCCATCGCAGGGACCAATTCACCCCTCCACTTT. It encodes CASSPIAGTNSPLHF. The complete variable domain, with remaining parts taken from reference TRBV7-3 and TRBJ1-6, reads GAGVSQTPSNKVTEKGKYVELRCDPISGHTALYWYRQSLGQGPEFLIYFQGTGAADDSGLPNDRFFAVRPEGSVSTLKIQRTERGDSAVYLCASSPIAGTNSPLHFGNGTRLTVT.

V is TRBV7-3 and J is TRBJ2-5, with 12 bases identical to TRBD2. Germline V lookup: CDR1 SGHTA, CDR2 FQGTGA. The V segment lost 5 bases and the J segment 1 base; nucleotides outside the gene matches: 5. The CDR3 is 16 amino acids. This CDR3 reads CASSLTSGGPQETQYF. The DNA for the CDR3 is TGTGCCAGCAGCCTTACTAGCGGGGGGCCCCAAGAGACCCAGTACTTC.

Judged by abundance, this clone is medium-sized. This chain uses TRBV7-7 with TRBJ2-3, with 7 bases matching TRBD2. J gave up 2 bases and V 3 bases, and 5 bases lay outside the gene matches. Germline lookup yields CDR1 SSHAT and CDR2 FNYEAQ (reference sequence). CDR3 length equals 15 residues. The CDR3 nucleotides are TGTGCCAGCAGCTTGGGCGGGGGAACCACAGATACGCAGTATTTT. Protein product: CASSLGGGTTDTQYF.

This clone has more than one count but fewer than ten. The rearrangement uses TRBV7-8 and TRBJ1-5; D remains ambiguous. The V end was cut by 2 bases, the J end by 6 bases, with 8 bases between. Germline loops: CDR1 SGHVS, CDR2 FQNEAQ. The CDR3 sequence is 13 residues long. CDR3 coding DNA: TGTGCCAGCAGCTTATCCCCAAGTCAGCCCCAGCATTTT. Translating it yields CASSLSPSQPQHF. Together with reference TRBV7-8 and TRBJ1-5, the CDR3 gives the full variable domain: GAGVSQSPRYKVAKRGQDVALRCDPISGHVSLFWYQQALGQGPEFLTYFQNEAQLDKSGLPSDRFFAERPEGSVSTLKIQRTQQEDSAVYLCASSLSPSQPQHFGDGTRLSIL.

The V gene is TRBV5-6, the J gene TRBJ1-2; D gene ambiguous. The CDR3 runs to 11 residues. Germline V gene sequence: CDR1 SGHDT, CDR2 YYEEEE. V lost 2 bases and J lost 8, with 7 bases in between. The CDR3 DNA is TGTGCCAGCAGCTTCCAGCGGGGCTACACCTTC. Its protein is CASSFQRGYTF.

The chain carries TRBV30 and TRBJ2-1; the D is unclear. Germline CDR1 is GTSNPN and CDR2 is SVGIG (reference sequence). The CDR3 totals 13 residues. V lost 1 base to trimming and J lost 5 bases, with 9 bases between them. CDR3 DNA sequence: TGTGCCTGGAGTGCTCAGATCGACAATGAGCAGTTCTTC. Translated, it gives CAWSAQIDNEQFF. Drawing the rest from reference TRBV30 and TRBJ2-1, the complete variable domain is SQTIHQWPATLVQPVGSPLSLECTVEGTSNPNLYWYRQAAGRGLQLLFYSVGIGQISSEVPQNLSASRPQDRQFILSSKKLLLSDSGFYLCAWSAQIDNEQFFGPGTRLTVL.

The chain joins TRBV4-3 to TRBJ1-6; TRBD1 might be the D (6 bases). The CDR3 has 13 amino acids. Trimming stripped 4 bases from V and 12 bases from J, with 13 bases between. CDR1 is LGHNA and CDR2 is YSLEER in the germline V gene. The CDR3 sequence: CASSLQTGGPLHF. CDR3 sequence (DNA): TGCGCCAGCAGCCTCCAGACAGGAGGACCCCTCCACTTT.

This clone came up a few times. The V and J genes are TRBV7-2 and TRBJ2-7; no definite D call. The CDR3 runs 13 residues. Germline V gene sequence: CDR1 SGHTA, CDR2 FQGNSA. V was trimmed by 0 bases and J by 0 bases, leaving 3 bases between them. In nucleotides, the CDR3 is TGTGCCAGCAGCTTAGCCGTCTCCTACGAGCAGTACTTC. Translated: CASSLAVSYEQYF.

This clone was seen a handful of times. The chain employs TRBV7-2 and TRBJ1-1; D call uncertain. Germline V gene data show CDR1 as SGHTA and CDR2 as FQGNSA. The ends were cut back, 6 bases at V and 2 bases at J, with 19 bases in the middle. The CDR3 length is 16 residues. The CDR3 protein is CASSFRWGRSNTEAFF. The CDR3 DNA reads TGTGCCAGCAGTTTCCGGTGGGGAAGAAGCAACACTGAAGCTTTCTTT.